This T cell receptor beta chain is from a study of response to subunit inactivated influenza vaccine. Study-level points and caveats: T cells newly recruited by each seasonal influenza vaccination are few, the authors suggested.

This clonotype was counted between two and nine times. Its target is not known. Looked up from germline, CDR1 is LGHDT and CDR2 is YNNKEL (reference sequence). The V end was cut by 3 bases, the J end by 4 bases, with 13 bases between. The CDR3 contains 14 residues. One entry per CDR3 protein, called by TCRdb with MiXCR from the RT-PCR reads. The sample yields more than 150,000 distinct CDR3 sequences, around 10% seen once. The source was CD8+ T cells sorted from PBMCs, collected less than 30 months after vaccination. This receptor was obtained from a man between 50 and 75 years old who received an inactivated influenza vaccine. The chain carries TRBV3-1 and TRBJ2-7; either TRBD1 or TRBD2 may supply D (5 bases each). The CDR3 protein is CASSQGVEGYEQYF. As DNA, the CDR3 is TGTGCCAGCAGCCAGGGGGTCGAGGGGTACGAGCAGTACTTC.